Listed below are T cell receptor beta chains from one sample, sequenced in a study of graft-versus-host responses after intestinal transplantation. Sequenced by immunoSEQ multiplex PCR; TCRdb stores in-frame clones only, minus some. In the table there are approximately 58,000 clones, about 93% of which are singletons. Source: PBMCs, taken roughly 120 days after intestinal transplantation. All receptors come from a human patient who received an intestinal transplant, so some T cells may come from the graft donor. Each CDR3 is given with its conserved first and last residue. The D gene is left open where the match is weak. The size field is filled for only some rows; it gives once, few, many or a size class.

abundance	d_gene	v_gene	j_gene	CDR3nt	CDR3aa
.	.	TRBV10-3	TRBJ2-7	TGTGCCATCAGCCCACTGGACCAGTTTTACGAGCAGTACTTC	CAISPLDQFYEQYF
.	TRBD1	TRBV7-9	TRBJ1-1	TGTGCCAGCAGCTCAGAAACCAGGGGGCGCCCGGACACTGAAGCTTTCTTT	CASSSETRGRPDTEAFF
.	.	TRBV28	TRBJ2-7	TGTGCCAGCAGTTCCTCCTCCTACGAGCAGTACTTC	CASSSSSYEQYF
.	.	TRBV7-2	TRBJ2-1	TGTGCCAGCAGCTTAAGCTTCTTTCGGGTAGCTAGATCCTACAATGAGCAGTTCTTC	CASSLSFFRVARSYNEQFF
.	.	TRBV5-4	TRBJ1-1	TGTGCCAGCAGCTTGGCAGGGAATGCTGAAGCTTTCTTT	CASSLAGNAEAFF
once	TRBD2	TRBV11-3	TRBJ2-7	TGTGCCAGCAGCTTAGTTGGAGGGAGGGTCGAGCAGTACTTC	CASSLVGGRVEQYF
.	TRBD1	TRBV28	TRBJ1-5	TGTGCCAGCAGTCCAGGGGGGGGAGGCAATCAGCCCCAGCATTTT	CASSPGGGGNQPQHF
.	TRBD1	TRBV6-1	TRBJ2-1	TGTGCCAGCAGTGAAGGTGAGGGGGCGAACAATGAGCAGTTCTTC	CASSEGEGANNEQFF
.	.	TRBV11-1	TRBJ2-5	TGTGCCAGCAGCTTACTTCCCTCGGTAGGGCTTCAAGAGACCCAGTACTTC	CASSLLPSVGLQETQYF
.	.	TRBV5-5	TRBJ2-7	TGTGCCAGCAGCCACCCCGAAGGGGGTACGAGAGAGCAGTACTTC	CASSHPEGGTREQYF
.	TRBD1	TRBV5-6	TRBJ1-6	TGTGCCAGCAGGGGACAGGGGAATTCACCCCTCCACTTT	CASRGQGNSPLHF
.	.	TRBV7-9	TRBJ1-1	TGTGCCAGCAGCTTAGCGGGCCGGGACACTGAAGCTTTCTTT	CASSLAGRDTEAFF
.	TRBD2	TRBV28	TRBJ2-5	TGTGCCAGCAGTACCTTAGCGGGGATACAAGAGACCCAGTACTTC	CASSTLAGIQETQYF
.	.	TRBV7-2	TRBJ2-3	TGTGCCAGCAGCTTAGGGCTGCAGGGGAGCACAGATACGCAGTATTTT	CASSLGLQGSTDTQYF